This T cell receptor beta chain was retrieved from a study of OX40 agonist ivuxolimab in advanced cancers. Study background: At roughly 83% male, the cohort had a mean age of about 60 years, ranging from roughly 20 to 85.

Trimming pared 4 bases from V and 4 bases from J, leaving 16 bases between. Germline-derived CDR1 and CDR2 are SGHVS and FNYEAQ. The CDR3 has 15 residues. Here immunoSEQ multiplex PCR was the method, and the copy in TCRdb shows in-frame clones only, minus some. Here the sample spans roughly 24,000 clones, approximately 89% being singletons. Patients who had autoimmune disease history or got systemic immunosuppression were left out. Baseline was the first blood sampling point, followed by cycle 4 day 1 and cycle 7 day 1. Specimen: CD4+ or CD8+ T cells sorted from blood, collected in a trial of the OX40 agonist ivuxolimab. This sequence joins TRBV7-6 and TRBJ1-2, with no clear D. This sequence was found in an adult with an advanced solid tumor such as melanoma, head and neck, liver or kidney cancer. The CDR3 region has the DNA TGTGCCAGCAGCTGCCGATCTCGAAAGACCTATGGCTACACCTTC. Translating gives CASSCRSRKTYGYTF.